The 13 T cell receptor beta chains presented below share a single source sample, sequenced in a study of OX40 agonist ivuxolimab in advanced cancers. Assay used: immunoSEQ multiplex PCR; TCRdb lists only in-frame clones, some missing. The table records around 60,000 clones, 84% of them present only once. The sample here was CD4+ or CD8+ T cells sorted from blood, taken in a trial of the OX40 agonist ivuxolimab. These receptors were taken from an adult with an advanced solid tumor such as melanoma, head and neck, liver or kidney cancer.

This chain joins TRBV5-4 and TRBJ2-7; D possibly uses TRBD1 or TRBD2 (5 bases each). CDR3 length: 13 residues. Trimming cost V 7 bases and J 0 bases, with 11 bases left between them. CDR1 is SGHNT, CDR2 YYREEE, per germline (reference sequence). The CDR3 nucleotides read TGTGCCAGCTCGAGGGGCTACTCCTACGAGCAGTACTTC. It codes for CASSRGYSYEQYF.

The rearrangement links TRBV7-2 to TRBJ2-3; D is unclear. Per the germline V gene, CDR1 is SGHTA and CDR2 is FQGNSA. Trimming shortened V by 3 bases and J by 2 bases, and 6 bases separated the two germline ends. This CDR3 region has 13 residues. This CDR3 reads CASSLTNTDTQYF. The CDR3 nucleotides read TGTGCCAGCAGCTTGACAAACACAGATACGCAGTATTTT.

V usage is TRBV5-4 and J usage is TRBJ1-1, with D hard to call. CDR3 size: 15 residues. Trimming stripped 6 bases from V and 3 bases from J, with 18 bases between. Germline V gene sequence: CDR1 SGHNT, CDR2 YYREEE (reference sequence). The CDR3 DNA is TGTGCCAGCACCCGAGGTGGGGTTTGGGACACTGAAGCTTTCTTT. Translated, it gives CASTRGGVWDTEAFF.

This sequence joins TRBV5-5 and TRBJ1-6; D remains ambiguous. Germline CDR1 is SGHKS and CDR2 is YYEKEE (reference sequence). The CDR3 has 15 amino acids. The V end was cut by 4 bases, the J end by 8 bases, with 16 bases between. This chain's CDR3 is CASSPRASADSPLHF. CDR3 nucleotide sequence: TGTGCCAGCAGCCCCCGGGCGTCGGCGGATTCACCCCTCCACTTT.

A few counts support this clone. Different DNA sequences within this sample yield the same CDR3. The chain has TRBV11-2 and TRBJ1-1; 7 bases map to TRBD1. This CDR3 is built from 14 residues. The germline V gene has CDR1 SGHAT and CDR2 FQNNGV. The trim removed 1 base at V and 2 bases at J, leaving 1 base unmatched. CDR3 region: CASSLGQGNTEAFF. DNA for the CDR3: TGTGCCAGCAGCTTAGGACAGGGTAACACTGAAGCTTTCTTT.

CDR3 sequence: CASSPLGDRARYF. CDR3 nucleotide sequence: TGCGCCAGCAGCCCCCTGGGTGACAGGGCTCGGTACTTC. The genes are TRBV4-1 and TRBJ2-7, with TRBD1 matching 7 bases. The trim removed 4 bases at V and 12 bases at J, leaving 12 bases unmatched. The germline CDR1 and CDR2 sequences are MGHRA and YSYEKL. The CDR3 consists of 13 residues.

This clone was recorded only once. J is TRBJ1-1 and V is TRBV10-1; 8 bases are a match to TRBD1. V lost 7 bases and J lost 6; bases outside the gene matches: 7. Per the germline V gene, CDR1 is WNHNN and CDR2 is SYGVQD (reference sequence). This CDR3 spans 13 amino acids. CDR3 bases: TGCGCCAGCAACAGACAGGGGTGGGCTGAAGCTTTCTTT. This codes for CASNRQGWAEAFF.

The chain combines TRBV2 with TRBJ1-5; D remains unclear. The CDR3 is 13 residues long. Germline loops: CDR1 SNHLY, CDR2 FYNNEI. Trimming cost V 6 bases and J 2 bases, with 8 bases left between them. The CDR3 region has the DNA TGTGCCAGCAGCCTAGACGGCAATCAGCCCCAGCATTTT. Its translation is CASSLDGNQPQHF. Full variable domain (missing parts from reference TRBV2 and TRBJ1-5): EPEVTQTPSHQVTQMGQEVILRCVPISNHLYFYWYRQILGQKVEFLVSFYNNEISEKSEIFDDQFSVERPDGSNFTLKIRSTKLEDSAMYFCASSLDGNQPQHFGDGTRLSIL.

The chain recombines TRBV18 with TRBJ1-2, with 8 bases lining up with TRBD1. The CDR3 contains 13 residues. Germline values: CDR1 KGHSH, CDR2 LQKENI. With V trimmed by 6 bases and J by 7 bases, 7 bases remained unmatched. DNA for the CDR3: TGTGCCAGCTCTTCCAGGGGGCTCAGTGGCTACACCTTC. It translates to CASSSRGLSGYTF.

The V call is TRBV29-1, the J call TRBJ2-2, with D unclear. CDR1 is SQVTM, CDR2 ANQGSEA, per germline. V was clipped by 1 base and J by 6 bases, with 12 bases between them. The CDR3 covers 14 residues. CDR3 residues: CSVEARTSAGELFF. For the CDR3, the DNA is TGCAGCGTTGAAGCTAGGACCTCCGCCGGGGAGCTGTTTTTT.

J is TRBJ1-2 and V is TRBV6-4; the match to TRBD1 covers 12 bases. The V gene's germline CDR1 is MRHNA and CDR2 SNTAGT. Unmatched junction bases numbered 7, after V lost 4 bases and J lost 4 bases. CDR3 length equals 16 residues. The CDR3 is CASSVTGTGGSYGYTF. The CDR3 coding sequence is TGTGCCAGCAGTGTCACCGGGACAGGGGGCTCCTATGGCTACACCTTC.

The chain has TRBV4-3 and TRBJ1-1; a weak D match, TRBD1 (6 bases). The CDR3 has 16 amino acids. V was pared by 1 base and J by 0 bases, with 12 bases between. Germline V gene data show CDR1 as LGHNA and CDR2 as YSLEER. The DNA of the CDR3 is TGCGCCAGCAGCCAAGCGTCGCAGGGGATGAACACTGAAGCTTTCTTT. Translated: CASSQASQGMNTEAFF.

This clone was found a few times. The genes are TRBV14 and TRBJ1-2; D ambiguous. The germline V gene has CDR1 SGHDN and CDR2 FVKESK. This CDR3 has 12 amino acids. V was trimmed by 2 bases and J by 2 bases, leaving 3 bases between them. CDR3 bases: TGTGCCAGCAGCCAATTAAACTATGGCTACACCTTC. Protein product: CASSQLNYGYTF.